These 2 T cell receptor beta chains were sequenced from one sample in a study of blood T cell repertoires in COVID-19. Generated by immunoSEQ multiplex PCR, the TCRdb table keeps only in-frame clones and is missing some. The table shows approximately 210,000 clones, with 82% occurring only once. Sequences were obtained from PBMCs or T cells enriched from blood (not recorded which). The receptor set was obtained from a woman in her sixties who had recovered from COVID-19.

The chain links TRBV30 to TRBJ1-2; 7 bases align to TRBD1. CDR1 and CDR2 from the germline V gene are GTSNPN and SVGIG (reference sequence). V shed 3 bases and J 6 bases; nucleotides not matched to a gene: 7. There are 13 residues in the CDR3. Written as DNA, the CDR3 is TGTGCCTGGAGCGCCAGGGGGGCAAATGGCTACACCTTC. It encodes CAWSARGANGYTF.

The chain uses TRBV6-2 or TRBV6-3 and TRBJ2-2; D unresolved. There are 14 residues in the CDR3. V gave up 4 bases and J gave up 1 base, with 7 bases separating them. Germline V gene sequence: CDR1 MNHEY, CDR2 SVGEGT. CDR3 sequence reads: CASSWQVNTGELFF. CDR3 DNA: TGTGCCAGCAGTTGGCAGGTGAACACCGGGGAGCTGTTTTTT.